This T cell receptor (beta chain) was found in a study of Graves' ophthalmopathy and Graves' hyperthyroidism. Over 18 months of follow-up, stable hyperthyroidism required that no ophthalmopathy appear. Diagnostic conclusions were grounded in clinical symptoms, serum thyroxine, TRAb, thyroid ultrasound and orbital computed tomography. Using RNA transcripts, the TCR beta CDR3 regions were amplified. The library came from an HTBI-primed first-round RT-PCR and a second-round multiplex PCR. TCRdb re-called the multiplex PCR reads through MiXCR, storing one row per CDR3 protein. The data hold about 620,000 distinct CDR3 sequences, with 22% observed a single time. The CDR3 is 13 amino acids. Germline V gives CDR1 MDHEN, CDR2 SYDVKM. The ends were cut back, 3 bases at V and 4 bases at J, with 9 bases in the middle. This clonotype was seen ten or more times.

This receptor was taken from a woman between 18 and 29 years old with stable Graves' hyperthyroidism. Some clones in this sample may be carry-over from other donors' samples. Specimen: peripheral blood. V usage is TRBV28 and J usage is TRBJ1-2; D gene uncertain. The CDR3 coding sequence is TGTGCCAGCAGTTTTCGGGCAGCCTATGGCTACACCTTC. Protein product: CASSFRAAYGYTF.